The 8 T cell receptor beta chains given below trace back to one sample, sequenced in a study of control samples from healthy donors and cancer patients. Profiled with immunoSEQ multiplex PCR; TCRdb holds only in-frame clones, not every one. The sample has about 89,000 clones, 86% seen once. The material sequenced was blood. These receptor sequences come from a man younger than 40 in good health.

For the CDR3, the DNA is TGTGCCAGCAGCCAAGGGGTTGGCGGGTCCTACAATGAGCAGTTCTTC. It specifies CASSQGVGGSYNEQFF. This sequence joins TRBV4-2 and TRBJ2-1; a weak D match, TRBD2 (5 bases). V lost 1 base and J 1 base, leaving 11 bases between the germline ends. Germline CDR1 LGHNA, CDR2 YNFKEQ. CDR3 size: 16 residues.

The chain employs TRBV7-9 and TRBJ1-2; tentative D call: TRBD1 (6 bases). Germline V gives CDR1 SEHNR, CDR2 FQNEAQ (reference sequence). V was trimmed by 7 bases and J by 0 bases, leaving 15 bases between them. The CDR3 has 15 amino acids. The CDR3 DNA follows: TGTGCCAGCACCAAACAGGGAACCCCTAACTATGGCTACACCTTC. Protein sequence: CASTKQGTPNYGYTF.

The chain employs TRBV7-9 and TRBJ1-3, with D uncertain. Germline-derived CDR1 and CDR2 are SEHNR and FQNEAQ (reference sequence). Trimming stripped 1 base from V and 0 bases from J, with 10 bases between. The CDR3 spans 16 residues. The chain's CDR3 is CASSLGQPSSGNTIYF. CDR3 nucleotides: TGTGCCAGCAGCTTAGGGCAGCCGAGCTCTGGAAACACCATATATTTT.

V is TRBV5-1 and J is TRBJ2-2, with D hard to call. CDR3 length equals 12 residues. Per germline, CDR1 SGHRS and CDR2 YFSETQ. V lost 7 bases, J lost 3 bases, and 7 bases lay in between. The CDR3 bases are TGCGCCAGCCGCGAGGACACCGGGGAGCTGTTTTTT. Its translation is CASREDTGELFF.

This clone was picked up one time. The chain is built from TRBV7-8 and TRBJ1-5; 8 bases fit TRBD1. V shed 5 bases, J shed 2 bases, and the junction held 5 bases outside the gene matches. This CDR3 has 15 residues. Germline assignment: CDR1 SGHVS and CDR2 FQNEAQ. The CDR3 DNA reads TGTGCCAGCAGCCCTGACAGGGGCGGCAATCAGCCCCAGCATTTT. The encoded protein is CASSPDRGGNQPQHF.

V usage is TRBV6-2 or TRBV6-3 and J usage is TRBJ2-3; D is possibly TRBD1 or TRBD2 (5 bases each). The CDR3 totals 13 residues. Trimming pared 0 bases from V and 6 bases from J, leaving 7 bases between. Per the germline V gene, CDR1 is MNHEY and CDR2 is SVGEGT. The CDR3 loop reads CASSYSGVDTQYF. The CDR3 DNA reads as TGTGCCAGCAGTTACTCGGGGGTGGATACGCAGTATTTT.

The chain recombines TRBV5-3 with TRBJ1-2; perhaps TRBD1 as D (6 bases). TRBV5-3 is an ORF, and what it does is uncertain. The CDR3 totals 12 residues. V was shortened by 6 bases and J by 4 bases, with 10 bases between the two germline ends. CDR3 sequence: CARIGGSYGYTF. In nucleotides, the CDR3 is TGTGCCAGAATAGGGGGGTCCTATGGCTACACCTTC.

This clone was found once. The J gene is TRBJ2-1, the V gene TRBV5-1, with 8 bases fitting TRBD2. The CDR3 totals 15 residues. V shed 2 bases, J shed 3 bases, and the junction held 4 bases outside the gene matches. Germline V CDR1 and CDR2: SGHRS, YFSETQ. CDR3 amino acids: CASSFGTRGYNEQFF. CDR3 nucleotides: TGCGCCAGCAGCTTCGGGACTAGGGGCTACAATGAGCAGTTCTTC. Variable domain in full (rest from reference TRBV5-1 and TRBJ2-1): KAGVTQTPRYLIKTRGQQVTLSCSPISGHRSVSWYQQTPGQGLQFLFEYFSETQRNKGNFPGRFSGRQFSNSRSEMNVSTLELGDSALYLCASSFGTRGYNEQFFGPGTRLTVL.